This T cell receptor (beta chain) was found in a study of T-cell reconstitution after alpha-beta-depleted transplantation in children. As regards this clonotype: Its antigen is still unknown.

Study observations and caveats: T-cell counts and diversity were attributed mostly to newly produced T cells one year after transplant.

Unique molecular identifiers featured in how the TCRbeta library was prepared. TCRdb reprocessed the PCR reads with MiXCR, giving one entry per CDR3 protein. The table includes about 590,000 distinct CDR3 sequences, 13% detected once. The CDR3 totals 14 residues. V was cut by 6 bases and J by 1 base, with 11 bases left in between. Germline loops: CDR1 MDHEN, CDR2 SYDVKM. The clonotype comes from a male patient under 18 who had a stem cell transplant for acute myeloid leukemia, so the T cells may come from the graft donor. The input for sequencing was PBMCs, mostly from graft donor cells, taken 360 days after TCRalphabeta/CD19-depleted stem cell transplant. The chain links TRBV28 to TRBJ2-3, with D unresolved. The CDR3 reads CASSLRFRTDTQYF. Written as DNA, the CDR3 is TGTGCCAGCAGCTTAAGGTTCCGCACAGATACGCAGTATTTT.